Many counts were recorded for the clone carrying this T cell receptor (beta chain). The V end was cut by 4 bases, the J end by 0 bases, with 10 bases between. Per the germline V gene, CDR1 is SGHRS and CDR2 is YFSETQ. The CDR3 has 15 amino acids. The data belong to a study of T cells in Graves' hyperthyroidism and ophthalmopathy. TCR beta CDR3 regions were amplified from RNA transcripts. A first-round RT-PCR of the TCR CDR3 used the HTBI primer set. Using its own MiXCR run on the multiplex PCR reads, TCRdb lists one record per CDR3 protein. The data hold fewer than 250,000 distinct CDR3 sequences, with around 26% observed a single time.

This sequence originates from a woman aged 40 to 50 with Graves' ophthalmopathy. Specimen: blood. This rearrangement joins TRBV5-1 to TRBJ2-2; TRBD2 is a possible D gene (5 bases). The CDR3 DNA reads as TGCGCCAGCAGCCCAGCGGTTGCGAACACCGGGGAGCTGTTTTTT. Its translation is CASSPAVANTGELFF.